The sample holds many counts of the clone carrying this TCR beta chain. Antigen specificity is unknown. The TCR cDNA carried a universal primer site and UMIs from 5'RACE template switching. TCRdb redid the calling of the 5' RACE reads with MiXCR, one entry per CDR3 protein. The sample consists of some 320,000 distinct CDR3 sequences, approximately 8% of them appearing once. These data are taken from a study of T cells after yellow fever vaccination. At the level of the study: Fractions containing few cells were prepared with SMART-Seq v4 Ultra Low Input.

Study-wide points: A large majority of primary-vaccination clones showed up again after the booster (about 96% CD4, 75% to 90% CD8).

Per germline, CDR1 SGHRS and CDR2 YFSETQ. The CDR3 contains 12 residues. The germline V and J ends were trimmed by 3 bases and 6 bases, with 7 bases remaining between them. This material consisted of CD4+ T cells sorted from PBMCs, taken 5 days after the yellow fever booster vaccination. The genes are TRBV5-1 and TRBJ2-1; D is ambiguous. The receptor was derived from a man aged 18 to 29 who received the YFV17D yellow fever vaccine. The CDR3 DNA is TGCGCCAGCAGCTGGCCTGGCAATGAGCAGTTCTTC. Translating it yields CASSWPGNEQFF.